This entry concerns a single T cell receptor (beta chain). The antigen is not known. The data were produced by immunoSEQ multiplex PCR, yet TCRdb's version contains in-frame clones alone and is incomplete. The data contain about 50,000 clones, 80% of them singletons. This sample was taken from a study of OX40 agonist ivuxolimab in advanced cancers. Study-wide background: With a range of about 20 to 79, age averaged roughly 60 years, and more than 75% were male. Around 40% of patients had received prior checkpoint inhibitor therapy.

Whole-study results and caveats: Expanded clones were, on average, more numerous in CD8+ T cells than in CD4+. In the 0.1-3.0 mg/kg groups, partial responders showed among the lowest expansion.

Trimming stripped 3 bases from V and 2 bases from J, with 13 bases between. The V gene's germline CDR1 is MGHRA and CDR2 YSYEKL. CDR3 length: 16 residues. Sequenced here: CD4+ or CD8+ T cells sorted from blood, sampled in a trial of the OX40 agonist ivuxolimab. This sequence joins TRBV4-1 and TRBJ1-4, with D possibly matching TRBD1 (5 bases). The sequence was obtained from an adult with an advanced solid tumor such as melanoma, head and neck, liver or kidney cancer. CDR3 amino acids: CASSHVRGRTNEKLFF. In nucleotides, the CDR3 is TGCGCCAGCAGCCACGTGAGGGGCCGGACTAATGAAAAACTGTTTTTT.